These 23 T cell receptor beta chains originate from one sample sequenced in a study of blood T cell repertoires in COVID-19 (dated by TCRdb to the early 2020s). Libraries were made using the immunoSEQ multiplex PCR assay. The immuneACCESS repertoire file appears here via TCRdb, limited to in-frame rearrangements. These files lack a portion of the clones; in checked studies, under half of the deficit traces to unresolved V genes, and the cause of the others is not known. Within this sample are approximately 190,000 clones, with approximately 82% of them counted one time only. The ten top clones hold around 5.5% of the sample. Sequenced: PBMCs or T cells enriched from blood (not recorded which). The receptors derive from a woman aged 60-75 years with acute COVID-19.

The chain joins TRBV9 to TRBJ2-7, with D uncertain. The germline V gene has CDR1 SGDLS and CDR2 YYNGEE. With 0 bases removed from V and 4 bases from J, the gap between germline ends came to 14 bases. This CDR3 is built from 15 residues. The CDR3 DNA is TGTGCCAGCAGCGTAGACGCCAGTGTGAGGTACGAGCAGTACTTC. It codes for CASSVDASVRYEQYF.

J is TRBJ2-7 and V is TRBV2, with 12 bases fitting TRBD2. This CDR3 is 14 amino acids long. The germline V gene encodes CDR1 SNHLY and CDR2 FYNNEI. V gave up 7 bases and J gave up 5 bases; unmatched junction bases: 6. The CDR3 DNA follows: TGTGCCAGCATGGGGGGGACTAGCGGGCACGAGCAGTACTTC. Its protein product is CASMGGTSGHEQYF.

The chain couples TRBV4-3 to TRBJ1-2; D is unclear. The V gene lost 0 bases and the J gene lost 8 bases, with 7 bases spanning the gap. This CDR3 region has 12 residues. Germline V gives CDR1 LGHNA, CDR2 YSLEER. The CDR3 region is CASSQDSRGYTF. The DNA for the CDR3 is TGCGCCAGCAGCCAAGATAGCCGGGGCTACACCTTC.

V gene TRBV2 combines with J gene TRBJ2-5, with TRBD2 matching 9 bases. This CDR3 spans 17 amino acids. From germline, CDR1 is SNHLY and CDR2 FYNNEI. With V trimmed by 7 bases and J by 5 bases, 17 bases remained unmatched. This chain's CDR3 is CASTDLGYSGRYETQYF. For the CDR3, the DNA is TGTGCCAGCACCGACCTGGGGTATAGCGGGAGATATGAGACCCAGTACTTC.

The rearrangement joins TRBV28 to TRBJ2-7; D uncertain. The CDR3 has 12 residues. The germline V gene encodes CDR1 MDHEN and CDR2 SYDVKM. The ends were cut back, 4 bases at V and 4 bases at J, with 8 bases in the middle. This CDR3 is CASSSVVYEQYV. The CDR3 DNA follows: TGTGCCAGCAGTTCGGTGGTATACGAGCAGTACGTC.

V usage is TRBV7-9 and J usage is TRBJ2-7, with D perhaps matching TRBD2 (5 bases). The germline CDR1 and CDR2 sequences are SEHNR and FQNEAQ (reference sequence). V dropped 4 bases and J dropped 1 base, with 8 bases sitting between them. This CDR3 comprises 13 residues. CDR3 bases: TGTGCCAGCAGCTCCCGGGGTTCCTACGAGCAGTACGTC. It codes for CASSSRGSYEQYV.

The chain uses TRBV5-1 and TRBJ2-3; 10 nucleotides match TRBD1. Germline trimming cut 0 bases from V and 4 bases from J; bases unmatched to any gene: 2. This CDR3 region has 15 residues. In germline, CDR1 is SGHRS, CDR2 YFSETQ. DNA of the CDR3: TGCGCCAGCAGCTTGGAAGGACAGGGGGCAGATACGCAGTATTTT. It is translated as CASSLEGQGADTQYF.

CDR3 nucleotide sequence: TGTGCCAGCAGCCCCAGCTATGGCTACACCTTC. This gives the protein CASSPSYGYTF. V is TRBV7-9 and J is TRBJ1-2; no definite D call. Germline loops: CDR1 SEHNR, CDR2 FQNEAQ (reference sequence). The CDR3 extends over 11 amino acids. V was cut by 5 bases and J by 4 bases, with 5 bases left in between.

The chain has TRBV4-3 and TRBJ1-6; 10 bases are shared with TRBD1. Per germline, CDR1 LGHNA and CDR2 YSLEER. V lost 0 bases, J lost 6 bases, and 5 bases stayed unmatched. The CDR3 is made up of 17 amino acids. In DNA form, the CDR3 reads TGCGCCAGCAGCCAAGACCATAGGACAGGGGGTAATTCACCCCTCCACTTT. Translating gives CASSQDHRTGGNSPLHF.

CDR3 DNA: TGTGCCAGCAGTGAGCCCGGTAACTATGGCTACACCTTC. Translating gives CASSEPGNYGYTF. V usage is TRBV25-1 and J usage is TRBJ1-2, with D hard to call. Trimming removed 3 bases at V and 1 base at J, with 6 bases between. This CDR3 has 13 amino acids. CDR1 and CDR2 (germline): MGHDK, SYGVNS.

This clone appeared a few times. The gene calls are TRBV18 and TRBJ2-5; 7 bases are a match to TRBD1. V trimming: 4 bases; J trimming: 3 bases; junction bases outside the gene matches: 2. CDR3 size: 13 residues. Germline values: CDR1 KGHSH, CDR2 LQKENI. The CDR3 protein is CASSRGTEETQYF. CDR3 sequence (DNA): TGTGCCAGCTCACGGGGGACAGAAGAGACCCAGTACTTC.

The chain combines TRBV10-3 with TRBJ2-2; possible D gene TRBD1, 5 bases. The V end lost 7 bases, the J end lost 6 bases, and 9 bases lay between the germline ends. The CDR3 runs to 12 residues. CDR1 is ENHRY and CDR2 is SYGVKD in the germline V gene. The CDR3 DNA reads as TGTGCCATCAATTCAGGGCCCGGGGAGCTGTTTTTT. Protein sequence: CAINSGPGELFF.

On this clone: Other nucleotide sequences from this sample produce the same CDR3. The J gene is TRBJ1-5, the V gene TRBV28; a weak D match, TRBD1 (5 bases). Trimming removed 2 bases from V and 6 bases from J, with 8 bases in between. The germline CDR1 and CDR2 sequences are MDHEN and SYDVKM. The CDR3 consists of 13 residues. CDR3 coding DNA: TGTGCCAGCAGTTTACAGGGCGGTCAGCCCCAGCATTTT. Translated: CASSLQGGQPQHF. Full variable domain (missing parts from reference TRBV28 and TRBJ1-5): DVKVTQSSRYLVKRTGEKVFLECVQDMDHENMFWYRQDPGLGLRLIYFSYDVKMKEKGDIPEGYSVSREKKERFSLILESASTNQTSMYLCASSLQGGQPQHFGDGTRLSIL.

The chain employs TRBV30 and TRBJ2-5, with TRBD2 matching over 8 bases. The CDR3 length is 15 residues. Germline V gene data show CDR1 as GTSNPN and CDR2 as SVGIG (reference sequence). Losses at the gene ends were 0 bases for V and 4 bases for J; bases not matched to a gene: 7. Here the CDR3 reads CAWSVRGGRRETQYF. The CDR3 region has the DNA TGTGCCTGGAGTGTACGGGGGGGAAGGAGAGAGACCCAGTACTTC.

In its sample, this clone was seen many times. V and J are TRBV19 and TRBJ2-7; TRBD2 aligns across 13 bases. The V gene's germline CDR1 is LNHDA and CDR2 SQIVND (reference sequence). There are 16 residues in the CDR3. V lost 5 bases to trimming and J lost 3 bases; unmatched junction nucleotides: 7. CDR3 sequence: CASSSRLAGGFYEQYF. DNA of the CDR3: TGTGCCAGTAGTTCCCGACTAGCGGGAGGATTCTACGAGCAGTACTTC.

The rearrangement links TRBV2 to TRBJ2-2, with D tentatively TRBD1 (5 bases). Germline-derived CDR1 and CDR2 are SNHLY and FYNNEI. V lost 4 bases and J lost 4, with 16 bases in between. The CDR3 has 16 residues. The DNA of the CDR3 is TGTGCCAGCAGTGCTTGGCAGGGCCATGCCACCGGGGAGCTGTTTTTT. Protein: CASSAWQGHATGELFF.

The CDR3 sequence is CAISENYSNQPQHF. The CDR3 nucleotides are TGTGCCATCAGTGAGAACTATAGCAATCAGCCCCAGCATTTT. The chain joins TRBV10-3 to TRBJ1-5; D gene ambiguous. V lost 2 bases to trimming and J lost 0 bases, with 5 bases between them. This CDR3 has 14 amino acids. The germline V gene encodes CDR1 ENHRY and CDR2 SYGVKD.

The chain is built from TRBV7-9 and TRBJ1-1, with D tentatively TRBD1 (5 bases). The V end was cut by 6 bases, the J end by 4 bases, with 12 bases between. CDR1 is SEHNR, CDR2 FQNEAQ, per germline (reference sequence). The CDR3 is 13 residues long. In DNA, the CDR3 is TGTGCCAGCAGACCAGGGATTTCCACTGAAGCTTTCTTT. Its translation: CASRPGISTEAFF.

There are many counts of this clone. This chain joins TRBV29-1 and TRBJ1-5, with TRBD1 identical over 8 bases. The germline V gene encodes CDR1 SQVTM and CDR2 ANQGSEA. Unmatched junction bases numbered 5, after V lost 4 bases and J lost 6 bases. The CDR3 sequence is 13 residues long. The CDR3 sequence: CSVAQGGGQPQHF. The CDR3 nucleotides read TGCAGCGTTGCACAGGGGGGAGGTCAGCCCCAGCATTTT.

The chain uses TRBV10-3 and TRBJ2-3; 8 bases are a match to TRBD1. The germline V gene encodes CDR1 ENHRY and CDR2 SYGVKD. Germline trimming cut 6 bases from V and 0 bases from J; bases unmatched to any gene: 5. This CDR3 region has 15 residues. The CDR3 region has the DNA TGTGCCATCAGCTCGACAGGGGCGAGCACAGATACGCAGTATTTT. Translating it yields CAISSTGASTDTQYF.

Note on this clone: A clone one base away is much larger, so this may be a read error. V gene TRBV7-9 combines with J gene TRBJ1-1, with 8 bases aligning to TRBD1. The germline CDR1 and CDR2 sequences are SEHNR and FQNEAQ (reference sequence). With 5 bases clipped from V and 4 bases from J, the junction kept 3 bases outside the gene matches. This CDR3 comprises 13 residues. CDR3 sequence (DNA): TGTGCCAGCAGCCTAGACAGGGGCACTGAAGCTTTCTTT. Translation gives CASSLDRGTEAFF.

The chain has TRBV10-3 and TRBJ1-2, with D uncertain. The CDR3 totals 14 residues. Germline V gives CDR1 ENHRY, CDR2 SYGVKD. The germline V and J ends were trimmed by 6 bases and 3 bases, with 14 bases remaining between them. CDR3 coding DNA: TGTGCCATCAGCGAGGTCCAGGAGGACTATGGCTACACCTTC. This encodes CAISEVQEDYGYTF.

J is TRBJ2-1 and V is TRBV10-1, with 10 bases aligning to TRBD2. CDR3 length: 16 amino acids. Germline V lookup: CDR1 WNHNN, CDR2 SYGVQD (reference sequence). Trimming cost V 1 base and J 3 bases; bases outside gene matches: 3. The DNA for the CDR3 is TGCGCCAGCAGTGAGTACAGGACTAGCGGCTACAATGAGCAGTTCTTC. It yields the protein CASSEYRTSGYNEQFF.